There are a few counts of the clone carrying this T cell receptor beta chain. Its antigen is undetermined. One entry per CDR3 protein results from TCRdb running MiXCR on the 5' RACE reads. Of about 430,000 distinct CDR3 sequences in the sample, roughly a quarter were seen once. With 3 bases removed from V and 5 bases from J, the gap between germline ends came to 14 bases. The CDR3 consists of 13 residues. Germline CDR1 SQVTM, CDR2 ANQGSEA. This sample is drawn from a study of T-cell memory formation after mild COVID-19. The study, taken as a whole, reports: CD4/CD8 balance characterized clones contracting day 15 to 85, and CD4+ skew characterized later expanders. The main location of contracting CD4+ clones was CM and EM, and that of contracting CD8+ clones was EMRA.

V and J are TRBV29-1 and TRBJ2-7, with a tentative D call TRBD2 (5 bases). Sample: PBMCs or a T cell subset sorted from them (not recorded which). The source of this sequence is an adult woman who had mild COVID-19 (a few samples of this study predate the infection). Cell type and time point are not known. CDR3 in amino acids: CSVDGLPGNEQYF. The CDR3 coding sequence is TGCAGCGTTGACGGACTTCCCGGCAACGAGCAGTACTTC.